This T cell receptor (beta chain) was captured by sequencing in a study of T cells in Graves' hyperthyroidism and ophthalmopathy. From RNA transcripts, TCR beta CDR3 regions were amplified. HTBI primers were the set used in a first-round RT-PCR of the TCR CDR3. One entry per CDR3 protein, called by TCRdb with MiXCR from the multiplex PCR reads. The sample yields about 770,000 distinct CDR3 sequences, roughly 20% seen once. This clonotype was recorded a few times. The TCR sequence derives from a woman aged 45-60 years with Graves' hyperthyroidism that later progressed to Graves' ophthalmopathy. The sequencing input was blood.

In DNA, the CDR3 is TGTGCCAGCTCACCACCTTCCGGACCGCTGATCACTGAAGCTTTCTTT. Translated: CASSPPSGPLITEAFF. The chain uses TRBV18 and TRBJ1-1; D ambiguous. The germline CDR1 and CDR2 sequences are KGHSH and LQKENI. The V end lost 0 bases, the J end lost 4 bases, and 15 bases lay between the germline ends. The CDR3 totals 16 residues.